This TCR delta chain was retrieved from a study of gamma-delta T cells after stem cell transplantation (dated by TCRdb to the mid-2010s). Libraries were built with RT-PCR. This sample was sequenced with an Illumina MiSeq. Clonotypes were called again by TCRdb from the public reads via CATT, and duplicate nucleotide sequences were then merged into one entry. The sample table holds some 22 delta-chain clones. Turning to this clone: It has no known antigen specificity. The sample holds no much larger clone one base away, and base qualities are not on file.

The CDR3 holds 19 amino acids from the cysteine to the phenylalanine. Only the CDR3 part of the read is kept: 57 bases, read in frame from the first base. The sequencing input was gamma-delta T cells. The J gene is given as TRDJ1, and the V gene is not called; the listed D gene, TRDD3, was not tested against the DNA. The clonotype was recovered from a human donor. It is not recorded whose cells these are; they may come from a transplant donor. This table probably holds off-target reads from a library built for another chain. This receptor has the CDR3 CACDPLLGDSQIYTDKLIF. The DNA sequence follows: TGTGCCTGTGACCCGTTACTGGGGGATTCCCAGATATACACCGATAAACTAATCTTT.